The 10 T cell receptor beta chains given below trace back to one sample, sequenced in a study of STAT5B mutations in CD4+ large granular lymphocyte leukemia. Only in-frame clones appear in the TCRdb table, and some are missing; sequencing was by immunoSEQ multiplex PCR. The top ten hold over 0.4% of the sample, which has tens of thousands of clones, approximately 71% seen once. Input material: CD4+ T cells from blood buffy coats. The receptors originated from a human donor in good health.

The CDR3 region has the DNA TGTGCCAGCAGACCCGCAGGGTCGAACACTGAAGCTTTCTTT. As protein: CASRPAGSNTEAFF. This chain links TRBV6-5 with TRBJ1-1; D is perhaps TRBD1 (5 bases). V lost 6 bases and J lost 1, with 12 bases in between. The CDR3 contains 14 residues. Germline assignment: CDR1 MNHEY and CDR2 SVGAGI.

The chain recombines TRBV19 with TRBJ2-7; TRBD1 aligns across 9 bases. The V and J ends lost 6 bases and 2 bases, in that order; junction bases with no gene match: 8. The CDR3 covers 15 residues. Germline assignment: CDR1 LNHDA and CDR2 SQIVND (reference sequence). The CDR3 DNA reads TGTGCCAGTAGGACCCAAGGACAGGGGACCTACGAGCAGTACTTC. Encoded protein: CASRTQGQGTYEQYF.

This clone has only a few counts. For the CDR3, the DNA is TGTGCCAGCAGTGAACCAGGGCAAGGGCATTTT. This codes for CASSEPGQGHF. The chain joins TRBV6-1 to TRBJ1-5, with D perhaps TRBD1 (5 bases). Germline V gives CDR1 MNHNS, CDR2 SASEGT. V was cut by 2 bases and J by 15 bases, with 11 bases left in between. The CDR3 covers 11 residues.

The genes are TRBV30 and TRBJ2-7; D assignment may be TRBD1 or TRBD2 (5 bases each). Trimming took 4 bases from V and 0 from J, leaving 13 bases between them. CDR3 length equals 14 residues. Per the germline V gene, CDR1 is GTSNPN and CDR2 is SVGIG (reference sequence). Written as DNA, the CDR3 is TGTGCCTGGAAAGAGGGGCCCAGCTCCTACGAGCAGTACTTC. Its protein product is CAWKEGPSSYEQYF.

V is TRBV11-2 and J is TRBJ2-7, with D unclear. This CDR3 comprises 16 residues. V lost 0 bases and J 4 bases, leaving 16 bases between the germline ends. Germline V lookup: CDR1 SGHAT, CDR2 FQNNGV. The chain's CDR3 is CASSLDQVALYYEQYF. CDR3 DNA sequence: TGTGCCAGCAGCTTAGATCAAGTTGCCCTATATTACGAGCAGTACTTC.

The V gene is TRBV11-2, the J gene TRBJ1-1; D uncertain. The CDR3 length is 16 residues. V lost 1 base and J lost 8, with 20 bases in between. CDR1 SGHAT and CDR2 FQNNGV come from the germline V gene. The CDR3 here is CASSLGSAAGGREAFF. CDR3 DNA: TGTGCCAGCAGCTTAGGTTCTGCGGCAGGTGGTAGGGAAGCTTTCTTT.

The rearrangement joins TRBV7-2 to TRBJ1-4; D gene uncertain. The germline CDR1 and CDR2 sequences are SGHTA and FQGNSA. This CDR3 spans 15 amino acids. Trimming stripped 1 base from V and 0 bases from J, with 6 bases between. For the CDR3, the DNA is TGTGCCAGCAGCTTAGGATCAACAACTAATGAAAAACTGTTTTTT. As protein: CASSLGSTTNEKLFF.

The V call is TRBV18, the J call TRBJ1-1; D unclear. The CDR3 is made up of 16 amino acids. From germline, CDR1 is KGHSH and CDR2 LQKENI. V lost 5 bases and J 4 bases, leaving 20 bases between the germline ends. The CDR3 nucleotides read TGTGCCAGCTCAACCTTACGACACCAAGGAGGCACTGAAGCTTTCTTT. It encodes CASSTLRHQGGTEAFF.

As DNA, the CDR3 is TGTGCCAGCAGCTCCTCCTCCATAGTGCAGTATTTT. Its translation is CASSSSSIVQYF. The chain is built from TRBV9 and TRBJ2-3, with D uncertain. Germline CDR1 reads SGDLS; CDR2 reads YYNGEE. The CDR3 is made up of 12 amino acids. V was trimmed by 4 bases and J by 11 bases, leaving 14 bases between them.

The gene calls are TRBV9 and TRBJ2-7; D not resolved. The germline CDR1 and CDR2 sequences are SGDLS and YYNGEE. The ends were cut back, 10 bases at V and 10 bases at J, with 27 bases in the middle. The CDR3 runs 14 residues. CDR3 region: CAHGVGRPLIDQYF. The CDR3 DNA sequence: TGTGCCCATGGGGTAGGCCGCCCTCTTATAGACCAGTACTTC.